The 27 T cell receptor beta chains listed next were all sequenced from one sample in a study of cytomegalovirus exposure and HLA in healthy donors (TCRdb year 2017). Libraries were built with the immunoSEQ multiplex PCR assay. A mixture of 60 forward primers for TCR Vbeta segments and 13 reverse primers for TCR Jbeta segments was used in the multiplex PCR. In TCRdb, the immuneACCESS table is reduced to in-frame sequences with V and J assigned. These tables do not hold every clone; where another copy was compared, an unresolved V gene accounts for under half, and the others remain unexplained. This sample has 110,000 to 150,000 clones in its table, and 75% to 80% of those were observed once. The leading ten clones occupy about 1.8% of the sample. Specimen: PBMCs. The receptors were sampled from a woman aged 25 to 39 in good health and CMV-seronegative.

This clone appeared a few times. The chain has TRBV13 and TRBJ2-2, with D hard to call. Between the trimmed V and J ends, which lost 0 bases and 3 bases, there was a span of 11 bases. Germline V gives CDR1 PRHDT, CDR2 FYEKMQ (reference sequence). CDR3 length: 16 residues. CDR3 region: CASSLGSNLHTGELFF. In DNA, the CDR3 is TGTGCCAGCAGCTTAGGGTCTAACTTACACACCGGGGAGCTGTTTTTT. Filled out from reference TRBV13 and TRBJ2-2, the complete variable domain reads AAGVIQSPRHLIKEKRETATLKCYPIPRHDTVYWYQQGPGQDPQFLISFYEKMQSDKGSIPDRFSAQQFSDYHSELNMSSLELGDSALYFCASSLGSNLHTGELFFGEGSRLTVL.

This sequence joins TRBV5-4 and TRBJ1-6; no firm D call. V was pared by 3 bases and J by 7 bases, with 14 bases between. The CDR3 sequence is 15 residues long. Germline V gene data show CDR1 as SGHNT and CDR2 as YYREEE (reference sequence). The CDR3 DNA reads as TGTGCCAGCAGCTCACGGGTGCTTGGAAATTCACCCCTCCACTTT. Protein sequence: CASSSRVLGNSPLHF.

The rearrangement links TRBV7-2 to TRBJ1-2; D gene ambiguous. V was shortened by 2 bases and J by 8 bases, with 12 bases between the two germline ends. CDR3 size: 13 residues. From germline, CDR1 is SGHTA and CDR2 FQGNSA. CDR3 nucleotide sequence: TGTGCCAGCAGCTTAATTGGAGATTGGGGCTACACCTTC. This translates into CASSLIGDWGYTF. The variable domain in full, with the rest retrieved from reference TRBV7-2 and TRBJ1-2, is GAGVSQSPSNKVTEKGKDVELRCDPISGHTALYWYRQSLGQGLEFLIYFQGNSAPDKSGLPSDRFSAERTGGSVSTLTIQRTQQEDSAVYLCASSLIGDWGYTFGSGTRLTVV.

This chain joins TRBV19 and TRBJ1-2; 8 bases agree with TRBD1. From germline, CDR1 is LNHDA and CDR2 SQIVND (reference sequence). The CDR3 consists of 15 residues. After removal of 7 bases from V and 4 bases from J, the junction contained 11 bases not matched to a gene. CDR3 DNA: TGTGCCAGTATCCCCGCGGGCGGACAGGGCTATGGCTACACCTTC. It codes for CASIPAGGQGYGYTF. Complete variable domain (other parts from reference TRBV19 and TRBJ1-2): DGGITQSPKYLFRKEGQNVTLSCEQNLNHDAMYWYRQDPGQGLRLIYYSQIVNDFQKGDIAEGYSVSREKKESFPLTVTSAQKNPTAFYLCASIPAGGQGYGYTFGSGTRLTVV.

As concerns this clone: At one end the junction does not follow the germline gene, possibly because of a read error. The V gene is TRBV7-7, the J gene TRBJ1-1; D is undetermined. Germline V gene lookup returns CDR1 SSHAT and CDR2 FNYEAQ (reference sequence). The CDR3 has 13 residues. CDR3 nucleotides: TGTGCTAGCAGCCTGGGAGAAGGCAGTCGGGCTTTCTTT. Its translation: CASSLGEGSRAFF.

The chain couples TRBV5-4 to TRBJ2-3, with 9 bases matching TRBD2. Germline assignment: CDR1 SGHNT and CDR2 YYREEE (reference sequence). The CDR3 has 16 residues. With V trimmed by 0 bases and J by 2 bases, 4 bases remained unmatched. Here the CDR3 DNA reads TGTGCCAGCAGCTTGGATCTAGCGGGGTCCACAGATACGCAGTATTTT. This translates into CASSLDLAGSTDTQYF.

This chain joins TRBV10-2 and TRBJ2-2, with 8 bases fitting TRBD1. This CDR3 region has 15 residues. V gave up 6 bases and J gave up 4 bases; unmatched junction bases: 7. Germline CDR1 reads WSHSY; CDR2 reads SAAADI. CDR3 in DNA: TGCGCCAGCAGGCCGGACAGGGTAGTCACCGGGGAGCTGTTTTTT. Protein product: CASRPDRVVTGELFF.

This clone was seen only a few times. The gene calls are TRBV5-5 and TRBJ1-1, with TRBD1 matching over 11 bases. Germline assignment: CDR1 SGHKS and CDR2 YYEKEE (reference sequence). The CDR3 loop spans 18 amino acids. The junction had 8 bases not matched to a gene; V was cut back by 1 base and J by 0 bases. The CDR3 coding sequence is TGTGCCAGCAGCTTGCAGCGGACAGGGGGCCCCGTGAACACTGAAGCTTTCTTT. It specifies CASSLQRTGGPVNTEAFF. Combining the CDR3 with reference TRBV5-5 and TRBJ1-1 gives the whole variable domain DAGVTQSPTHLIKTRGQQVTLRCSPISGHKSVSWYQQVLGQGPQFIFQYYEKEERGRGNFPDRFSARQFPNYSSELNVNALLLGDSALYLCASSLQRTGGPVNTEAFFGQGTRLTVV.

This clone has only a few counts. The chain carries TRBV9 and TRBJ2-2, with a possible D match to TRBD2 (5 bases). The germline V gene has CDR1 SGDLS and CDR2 YYNGEE. V lost 0 bases and J 5 bases, leaving 8 bases between the germline ends. This CDR3 is 14 amino acids long. The CDR3 spells CASSVGSGTGELFF. The CDR3 nucleotides are TGTGCCAGCAGCGTAGGCAGCGGAACCGGGGAGCTGTTTTTT.

The chain uses TRBV4-1 and TRBJ1-6; 10 nucleotides line up with TRBD1. CDR1 and CDR2 (germline): MGHRA, YSYEKL. Trimming removed 4 bases from V and 7 bases from J; junction bases left unmatched: 4. The CDR3 runs 15 residues. CDR3 region: CASSRPDRGNSPLHF. The CDR3 nucleotides are TGCGCCAGCAGCCGACCGGACAGGGGGAATTCACCCCTCCACTTT.

This clone was recorded a few times. The chain employs TRBV4-1 and TRBJ1-6, with D hard to call. Germline V gives CDR1 MGHRA, CDR2 YSYEKL. The CDR3 spans 15 residues. Trimming took 1 base from V and 9 from J, leaving 13 bases between them. Written as DNA, the CDR3 is TGCGCCAGCAGCCAAGTACTTCGGGTTGGTTCACCCCTCCACTTT. Translation gives CASSQVLRVGSPLHF.

This clone was seen a few times. The chain uses TRBV5-1 and TRBJ1-2, with unresolved D. CDR1 and CDR2 (germline): SGHRS, YFSETQ. The CDR3 is made up of 13 amino acids. Trimming removed 1 base from V and 6 bases from J, with 10 bases in between. The CDR3 DNA reads as TGCGCCAGCAGCTTGCCCCGGACTGATGGCTACACCTTC. It encodes CASSLPRTDGYTF.

This clone appeared a few times. The chain uses TRBV6-5 and TRBJ1-1; tentatively, D is TRBD1 (6 bases). CDR3 size: 14 residues. V was trimmed by 2 bases and J by 0 bases, leaving 7 bases between them. Germline V gives CDR1 MNHEY, CDR2 SVGAGI. The CDR3 here is CASSYGGVNTEAFF. The CDR3 DNA reads TGTGCCAGCAGTTACGGGGGCGTGAACACTGAAGCTTTCTTT.

V usage is TRBV29-1 and J usage is TRBJ2-2, with 7 bases that match TRBD2. With 0 bases clipped from V and 0 bases from J, the junction kept 16 bases outside the gene matches. The CDR3 has 20 residues. Looked up from germline, CDR1 is SQVTM and CDR2 is ANQGSEA. CDR3 nucleotide sequence: TGCAGCGTTGAAGATGATCGAATTGGGGGGGAGGGGACGAACACCGGGGAGCTGTTTTTT. It encodes CSVEDDRIGGEGTNTGELFF.

The chain links TRBV18 to TRBJ1-6, with D possibly being TRBD1 (6 bases). V was clipped by 5 bases and J by 0 bases, with 14 bases between them. The CDR3 covers 17 residues. Germline CDR1 KGHSH, CDR2 LQKENI. As DNA, the CDR3 is TGTGCCAGCTCAGATACAGGGCCCAACTCCTATAATTCACCCCTCCACTTT. The encoded protein is CASSDTGPNSYNSPLHF.

The CDR3 DNA sequence: TGTGCCAGCAGCGTAGGGGCGATGGATAACACTGAAGCTTTCTTT. Protein product: CASSVGAMDNTEAFF. The chain carries TRBV9 and TRBJ1-1; no reliable D call. The CDR3 consists of 15 residues. Trimming cost V 0 bases and J 2 bases, with 11 bases left between them. CDR1 and CDR2 from the germline V gene are SGDLS and YYNGEE.

The V call is TRBV2, the J call TRBJ1-5; the D gene is possibly TRBD1 (5 bases). V lost 1 base and J lost 7, with 8 bases in between. CDR3 length equals 13 residues. Germline V gives CDR1 SNHLY, CDR2 FYNNEI. In DNA form, the CDR3 reads TGTGCCAGCAGTGAAGAGGGGCGGCAGCCCCAGCATTTT. Amino acids: CASSEEGRQPQHF. The full variable domain, completed using reference TRBV2 and TRBJ1-5, is EPEVTQTPSHQVTQMGQEVILRCVPISNHLYFYWYRQILGQKVEFLVSFYNNEISEKSEIFDDQFSVERPDGSNFTLKIRSTKLEDSAMYFCASSEEGRQPQHFGDGTRLSIL.

The chain links TRBV2 to TRBJ2-5, with D possibly TRBD2 on 6 matching bases. Germline CDR1 reads SNHLY; CDR2 reads FYNNEI. V was pared by 2 bases and J by 5 bases, with 21 bases between. CDR3 length equals 17 residues. CDR3 DNA: TGTGCCAGCAGTGAACGGGTTGCTAGCGCCGAGGGGGAGACCCAGTACTTC. Translating gives CASSERVASAEGETQYF.

This clone is medium-sized (0.01 to 0.1%). J is TRBJ2-1 and V is TRBV7-3; 10 nucleotides align to TRBD1. Unmatched junction bases numbered 3, after V lost 3 bases and J lost 1 base. Germline V CDR1 and CDR2: SGHTA, FQGTGA. The CDR3 loop spans 16 amino acids. The CDR3 nucleotides read TGTGCCAGCAGCTTGGGGACAGGGGATTCCTACAATGAGCAGTTCTTC. It specifies CASSLGTGDSYNEQFF.

The chain combines TRBV11-3 with TRBJ2-1; TRBD1 aligns across 7 bases. CDR1 SGHNT and CDR2 YENEEA come from the germline V gene. The V segment lost 1 base and the J segment 0 bases; nucleotides outside the gene matches: 0. This CDR3 spans 15 amino acids. The CDR3 sequence is CASSLGDSSYNEQFF. DNA of the CDR3: TGTGCCAGCAGCTTAGGGGACAGCTCCTACAATGAGCAGTTCTTC. The whole variable domain, filled in from reference TRBV11-3 and TRBJ2-1, reads EAGVVQSPRYKIIEKKQPVAFWCNPISGHNTLYWYLQNLGQGPELLIRYENEEAVDDSQLPKDRFSAERLKGVDSTLKIQPAELGDSAVYLCASSLGDSSYNEQFFGPGTRLTVL.

CDR3 bases: TGTGCCAGCAGCGGGACACCAGCAACTAATGAAAAACTGTTTTTT. The encoded protein is CASSGTPATNEKLFF. The chain joins TRBV6-6 to TRBJ1-4; D possibly corresponds to TRBD1 (6 bases). Germline assignment: CDR1 MNHNY and CDR2 SVGAGI (reference sequence). This CDR3 contains 15 residues. V was shortened by 6 bases and J by 0 bases, with 11 bases between the two germline ends.

V usage is TRBV7-2 and J usage is TRBJ1-2, with 9 bases fitting TRBD1. The CDR3 runs 14 residues. Germline CDR1 is SGHTA and CDR2 is FQGNSA. J was trimmed by 6 bases and V by 4 bases; bases with no gene match: 6. CDR3 sequence reads: CASSSQQGAHGYTF. The CDR3 DNA is TGTGCCAGCAGCTCCCAACAGGGGGCCCATGGCTACACCTTC.

The rearrangement uses TRBV5-1 and TRBJ1-2; the D is unclear. The CDR3 totals 14 residues. V lost 0 bases and J 2 bases, leaving 8 bases between the germline ends. Germline V gene lookup returns CDR1 SGHRS and CDR2 YFSETQ. CDR3 nucleotide sequence: TGCGCCAGCAGCTTGGGAGCCGAGAACTATGGCTACACCTTC. It is translated as CASSLGAENYGYTF.

The rearrangement joins TRBV10-3 to TRBJ2-7; 7 nucleotides match TRBD1. This CDR3 comprises 12 residues. CDR1 is ENHRY, CDR2 SYGVKD, per germline. The V and J ends lost 11 bases and 3 bases, in that order; junction bases with no gene match: 7. The CDR3 sequence is CASSGQDYEQYF. In DNA form, the CDR3 reads TGTGCCTCCTCCGGACAGGACTACGAGCAGTACTTC.

The rearrangement links TRBV11-2 to TRBJ1-1; no definite D call. The CDR3 extends over 13 amino acids. Germline loops: CDR1 SGHAT, CDR2 FQNNGV. With 4 bases removed from V and 4 bases from J, the gap between germline ends came to 10 bases. CDR3 protein: CASSYGSGTEAFF. Written as DNA, the CDR3 is TGTGCCAGCAGCTACGGGTCGGGCACTGAAGCTTTCTTT.

The J gene is TRBJ1-2, the V gene TRBV6-6; 10 bases map to TRBD1. J lost 6 bases, V lost 6 bases, and 4 bases had no gene match. The CDR3 is made up of 13 amino acids. Germline CDR1 reads MNHNY; CDR2 reads SVGAGI (reference sequence). This chain's CDR3 is CASRGTGADGYTF. CDR3 sequence (DNA): TGTGCCAGCAGAGGGACAGGGGCCGATGGCTACACCTTC.

The chain has TRBV30 and TRBJ1-3; D may be TRBD1 (5 bases). The V end lost 4 bases, the J end lost 4 bases, and 17 bases lay between the germline ends. The germline gives CDR1 GTSNPN, CDR2 SVGIG (reference sequence). There are 15 residues in the CDR3. The DNA of the CDR3 is TGTGCCTGGAAGGGGCAGGGAGGCGCGGGAAACACCATATATTTT. Protein product: CAWKGQGGAGNTIYF.